A selection of T cell receptor beta chains follows, all from one sample in a study of early T cells in non-severe SARS-CoV-2 infection. TCRdb reprocessed the 5' RACE reads via MiXCR and lists one record per CDR3 protein. The sample carries more than 90,000 distinct CDR3 sequences, 11% recorded once. What was sequenced was whole blood. Receptors were obtained from an adult who was a healthcare worker with PCR-confirmed SARS-CoV-2 infection or an uninfected control (not recorded which). CDR3s include the opening cysteine and the closing phenylalanine or tryptophan. The D gene is left open where the match is weak. Expanded clones get a size class; other rows say once, few or many, or leave the size out.

CDR3	DNA	V	J	D	size
CSVLGQGAWTEAFF	TGCAGCGTTCTGGGACAGGGGGCTTGGACTGAAGCTTTCTTT	TRBV29-1	TRBJ1-1	TRBD1	many
CASSWWGTTQYF	TGTGCCAGCAGCTGGTGGGGGACGACCCAGTACTTC	TRBV7-2	TRBJ2-5	.	many
CASSFAEGGYTF	TGCGCCAGCAGCTTTGCCGAGGGAGGCTACACCTTC	TRBV5-1	TRBJ1-2	.	few
CSALRPGSSYEQYF	TGCAGTGCTTTACGTCCGGGTAGCTCCTACGAGCAGTACTTC	TRBV20-1	TRBJ2-7	.	many
CASSQGDSQETQYF	TGTGCCAGCAGCCAAGGGGACAGCCAAGAGACCCAGTACTTC	TRBV3-1	TRBJ2-5	TRBD1	few
CASSNVPAGAGGTDTQYF	TGCGCCAGCAGCAACGTACCGGCGGGAGCGGGCGGCACAGATACGCAGTATTTT	TRBV5-1	TRBJ2-3	TRBD2	few
CASSHRDGYGYTF	TGTGCCAGCAGTCACAGGGATGGCTATGGCTACACCTTC	TRBV6-5	TRBJ1-2	.	many
CASSSTLAGGSYEQFF	TGTGCCAGCAGCAGCACTCTAGCGGGAGGGTCGTATGAGCAGTTCTTC	TRBV7-8	TRBJ2-1	TRBD2	few
CASRTRKTSGVSYEQYF	TGTGCCAGCAGGACGAGAAAAACTAGCGGGGTCTCCTACGAGCAGTACTTC	TRBV2	TRBJ2-7	TRBD2	many
CSARGLAGGTYNEQFF	TGCAGTGCTAGAGGACTAGCGGGAGGCACTTACAATGAGCAGTTCTTC	TRBV20-1	TRBJ2-1	TRBD2	.
CASSLGLAGTEQYF	TGTGCCAGCAGTTTAGGTCTAGCGGGGACCGAGCAGTACTTC	TRBV12-3/TRBV12-4	TRBJ2-7	TRBD2	many
CASSRDRLNSPLHF	TGTGCCAGCAGCAGGGACAGACTCAATTCACCCCTCCACTTT	TRBV7-9	TRBJ1-6	TRBD1	.
CSVPDRVINEQFF	TGCAGCGTCCCGGACCGGGTGATCAATGAGCAGTTCTTC	TRBV29-1	TRBJ2-1	.	.
CASSGGADTQYF	TGTGCCAGCAGCGGGGGGGCAGATACGCAGTATTTT	TRBV5-4	TRBJ2-3	TRBD2	.
CASSGTGSISDQPQHF	TGTGCCAGTAGTGGGACAGGTTCGATTTCCGATCAGCCCCAGCATTTT	TRBV19	TRBJ1-5	TRBD1	many
CSVGQSSYEQYF	TGCAGCGTGGGACAGAGCTCCTACGAGCAGTACTTC	TRBV29-1	TRBJ2-7	TRBD1	many
CSAVDNGYQETQYF	TGCAGCGCTGTGGACAACGGGTACCAAGAGACCCAGTACTTC	TRBV29-1	TRBJ2-5	.	few
CASTLLATGELFF	TGTGCCAGCACCCTACTAGCGACCGGGGAGCTGTTTTTT	TRBV6-6	TRBJ2-2	TRBD2	many
CASSSQQNTEAFF	TGTGCCAGCAGTTCACAGCAGAACACTGAAGCTTTCTTT	TRBV12-3/TRBV12-4	TRBJ1-1	.	many
CASSPDFSISYNEQFF	TGTGCCAGCAGCCCGGACTTTTCGATCTCCTACAATGAGCAGTTCTTC	TRBV7-2	TRBJ2-1	.	few
CASLEHSSYEQYF	TGTGCCAGCTTAGAGCATAGCTCCTACGAGCAGTACTTC	TRBV28	TRBJ2-7	.	many
CASSLGDKNEKLFF	TGTGCCAGCAGCTTAGGAGACAAGAATGAAAAACTGTTTTTT	TRBV5-4	TRBJ1-4	.	.
CASSLNLASSGNTIYF	TGCGCCAGCAGCTTGAATCTTGCGAGCTCTGGAAACACCATATATTTT	TRBV5-1	TRBJ1-3	.	.
CAWRRDTYTEAFF	TGTGCCTGGAGGCGCGACACCTACACTGAAGCTTTCTTT	TRBV30	TRBJ1-1	.	many
CASSAPGTGRNIQYF	TGTGCCAGTAGTGCCCCCGGGACAGGGAGAAACATTCAGTACTTC	TRBV19	TRBJ2-4	TRBD1	few
CASSQGGLAGGTSSYNEQFF	TGTGCCAGCAGCCAAGGAGGACTAGCGGGAGGAACTAGCTCCTACAATGAGCAGTTCTTC	TRBV4-2	TRBJ2-1	TRBD2	many
CASSEDRGHEQYF	TGTGCCAGCAGTGAAGACAGGGGCCACGAGCAGTACTTC	TRBV2	TRBJ2-7	TRBD1	.
CASSVRRDSPLHF	TGTGCCAGCAGTGTCCGACGGGATTCACCCCTCCACTTT	TRBV12-3/TRBV12-4	TRBJ1-6	.	.
CAWRGRGSYNEQFF	TGTGCCTGGAGGGGCAGGGGCAGCTACAATGAGCAGTTCTTC	TRBV30	TRBJ2-1	.	.
CSVELGQGNEQYF	TGCAGCGTTGAATTAGGACAGGGGAACGAGCAGTACTTC	TRBV29-1	TRBJ2-7	TRBD1	many
CASSLSMASNTEAFF	TGTGCCAGCAGCTTGAGTATGGCTTCGAACACTGAAGCTTTCTTT	TRBV5-6	TRBJ1-1	.	.
CASSPYSGGTEAFF	TGTGCCAGCTCACCTTACTCGGGGGGAACTGAAGCTTTCTTT	TRBV18	TRBJ1-1	.	few
CASSRDSYEQHF	TGTGCCAGCAGTCGAGACTCCTACGAGCAGCACTTC	TRBV5-4	TRBJ2-7	.	few
CSARDFSQGTGTGELFF	TGCAGTGCTAGAGATTTTTCCCAAGGGACAGGGACCGGGGAGCTGTTTTTT	TRBV20-1	TRBJ2-2	TRBD1	few
CSVEAAYSAEQYF	TGCAGCGTTGAAGCGGCATATTCGGCCGAGCAGTACTTC	TRBV29-1	TRBJ2-7	.	many
CATSDLAGARYNEQFF	TGTGCCACCAGTGATTTGGCGGGAGCCCGCTACAATGAGCAGTTCTTC	TRBV24-1	TRBJ2-1	TRBD2	hyperexpanded
CASSLAVQEPRYEQYF	TGCGCCAGCAGCTTGGCCGTGCAGGAGCCCCGCTACGAGCAGTACTTC	TRBV5-1	TRBJ2-7	.	.
CASSALRTSNEQFF	TGCGCCAGCAGCGCCCTCCGAACTAGCAATGAGCAGTTCTTC	TRBV5-1	TRBJ2-1	.	few
CASSPPGTSGRPYYEQYF	TGTGCCAGCTCACCACCGGGGACTAGCGGGAGACCTTACTACGAGCAGTACTTC	TRBV18	TRBJ2-7	TRBD2	many
CASSLGLAGRDTQYF	TGTGCCAGCAGTTTGGGACTAGCGGGCCGGGATACGCAGTATTTT	TRBV6-5	TRBJ2-3	TRBD2	many
CASSQQDFYGYTF	TGTGCCAGCAGTCAACAGGATTTCTATGGCTACACCTTC	TRBV25-1	TRBJ1-2	.	many
CASSIRGEKLFF	TGTGCCAGTAGTATACGGGGAGAAAAACTGTTTTTT	TRBV19	TRBJ1-4	.	few
CASRPGAGGDVNYGYTF	TGCGCCAGCAGACCCGGGGCAGGGGGCGACGTTAACTATGGCTACACCTTC	TRBV10-2	TRBJ1-2	TRBD1	.
CSARDFGYGYTF	TGCAGTGCTAGAGATTTCGGCTATGGCTACACCTTC	TRBV20-1	TRBJ1-2	.	.
CASSLGPATYEQYF	TGTGCCAGCAGCTTAGGACCCGCGACCTACGAGCAGTACTTC	TRBV9	TRBJ2-7	.	.
CASSPATGAEAFF	TGCGCCAGCAGCCCGGCCACAGGGGCTGAAGCTTTCTTT	TRBV5-1	TRBJ1-1	TRBD1	few
CASSLRTLGEQFF	TGTGCCAGCAGCCTCAGGACGCTAGGGGAGCAGTTCTTC	TRBV4-2	TRBJ2-1	.	.
CSSGGGNQPQHF	TGCAGCTCTGGGGGTGGCAATCAGCCCCAGCATTTT	TRBV20-1	TRBJ1-5	.	.
CASSLVAQRNSPLHF	TGTGCCAGCAGCTTAGTTGCACAGAGAAATTCACCCCTCCACTTT	TRBV7-9	TRBJ1-6	.	few
CAWGRGHEKLFF	TGTGCCTGGGGCAGGGGGCATGAAAAACTGTTTTTT	TRBV30	TRBJ1-4	TRBD1	few
CASSKDSLSNQPQHF	TGTGCCAGCAGCAAGGACAGCCTTAGCAATCAGCCCCAGCATTTT	TRBV27	TRBJ1-5	.	many
CAISEWGNGYTF	TGTGCCATCAGTGAGTGGGGGAATGGCTACACCTTC	TRBV10-3	TRBJ1-2	.	.
CASSAGTGAEGPYNEQFF	TGTGCCAGCAGCGCCGGGACAGGTGCGGAAGGGCCCTACAATGAGCAGTTCTTC	TRBV5-6	TRBJ2-1	TRBD1	.
CSARVRGTSGSYEQYF	TGCAGTGCTAGAGTCCGGGGGACTAGCGGGAGCTACGAGCAGTACTTC	TRBV20-1	TRBJ2-7	TRBD2	.
CASSPPPRTDTQYF	TGTGCCAGCTCACCACCGCCCAGGACAGATACGCAGTATTTT	TRBV18	TRBJ2-3	.	few